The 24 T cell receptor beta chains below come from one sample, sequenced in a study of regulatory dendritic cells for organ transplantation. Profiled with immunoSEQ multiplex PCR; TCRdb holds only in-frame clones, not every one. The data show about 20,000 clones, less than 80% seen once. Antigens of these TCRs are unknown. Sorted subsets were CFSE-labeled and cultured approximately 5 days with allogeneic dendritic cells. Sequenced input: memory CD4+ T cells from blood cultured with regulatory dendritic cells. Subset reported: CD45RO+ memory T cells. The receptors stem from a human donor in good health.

CDR3 in DNA: TGTGCCAGCAGTTCCCGTACTAACCTGGGCCGAGATGAGCAGTTCTTC. This encodes CASSSRTNLGRDEQFF. The chain has TRBV6-5 and TRBJ2-1; D unclear. The germline gives CDR1 MNHEY, CDR2 SVGAGI. The CDR3 is 16 amino acids. V was shortened by 4 bases and J by 8 bases, with 21 bases between the two germline ends.

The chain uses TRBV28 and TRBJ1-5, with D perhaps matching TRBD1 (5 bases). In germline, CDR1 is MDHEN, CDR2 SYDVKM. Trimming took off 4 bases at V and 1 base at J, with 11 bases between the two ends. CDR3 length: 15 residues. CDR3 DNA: TGTGCCAGCAGTTCCTATCGACAGAGCAATCAGCCCCAGCATTTT. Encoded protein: CASSSYRQSNQPQHF.

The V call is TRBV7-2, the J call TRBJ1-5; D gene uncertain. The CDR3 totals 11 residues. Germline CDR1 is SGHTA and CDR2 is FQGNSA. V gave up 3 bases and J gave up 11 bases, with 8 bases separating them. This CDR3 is CASSFEGSQHF. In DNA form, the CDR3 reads TGTGCCAGCAGCTTTGAGGGATCCCAGCATTTT.

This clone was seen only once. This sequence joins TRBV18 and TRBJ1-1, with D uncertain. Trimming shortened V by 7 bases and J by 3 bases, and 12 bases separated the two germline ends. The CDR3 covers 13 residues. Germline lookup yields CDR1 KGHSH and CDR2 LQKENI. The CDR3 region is CASFLVADTEAFF. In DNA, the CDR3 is TGTGCCAGCTTCCTAGTGGCCGACACTGAAGCTTTCTTT. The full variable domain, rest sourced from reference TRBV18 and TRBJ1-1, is NAGVMQNPRHLVRRRGQEARLRCSPMKGHSHVYWYRQLPEEGLKFMVYLQKENIIDESGMPKERFSAEFPKEGPSILRIQQVVRGDSAAYFCASFLVADTEAFFGQGTRLTVV.

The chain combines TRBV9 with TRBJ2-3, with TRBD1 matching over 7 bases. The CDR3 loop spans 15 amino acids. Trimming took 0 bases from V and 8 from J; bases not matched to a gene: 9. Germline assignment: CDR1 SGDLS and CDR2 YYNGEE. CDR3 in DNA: TGTGCCAGCAGCGTAGAGGGACAGAACCCGTCTACGCAGTATTTT. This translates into CASSVEGQNPSTQYF.

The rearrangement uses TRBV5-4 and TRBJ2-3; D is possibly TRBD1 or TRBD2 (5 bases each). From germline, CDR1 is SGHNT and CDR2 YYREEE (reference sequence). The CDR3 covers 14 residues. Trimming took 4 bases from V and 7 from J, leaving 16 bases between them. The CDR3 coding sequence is TGTGCCAGCAGCCGGGACGGAGCGACATATACGCAGTATTTT. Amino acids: CASSRDGATYTQYF.

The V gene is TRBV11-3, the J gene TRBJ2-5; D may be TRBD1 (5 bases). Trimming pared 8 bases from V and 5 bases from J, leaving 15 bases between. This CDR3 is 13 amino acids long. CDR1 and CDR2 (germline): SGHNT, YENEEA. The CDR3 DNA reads TGTGCCAGCTCAAGGGGCCAACGGGAGACCCAGTACTTC. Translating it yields CASSRGQRETQYF.

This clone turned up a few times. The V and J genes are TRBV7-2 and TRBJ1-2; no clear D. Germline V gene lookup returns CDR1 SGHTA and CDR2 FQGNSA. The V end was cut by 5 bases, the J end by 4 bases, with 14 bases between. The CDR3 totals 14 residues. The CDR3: CASSPRASLYGYTF. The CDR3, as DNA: TGTGCCAGCAGCCCCCGGGCCTCCCTCTATGGCTACACCTTC.

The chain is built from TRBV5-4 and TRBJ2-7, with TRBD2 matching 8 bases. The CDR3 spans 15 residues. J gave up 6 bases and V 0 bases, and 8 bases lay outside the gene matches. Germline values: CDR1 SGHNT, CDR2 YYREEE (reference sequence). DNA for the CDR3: TGTGCCAGCAGCTTGGGCGGTAGCGGGGCGGTCGAGCAGTACTTC. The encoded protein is CASSLGGSGAVEQYF. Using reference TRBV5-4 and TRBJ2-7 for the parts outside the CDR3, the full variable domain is ETGVTQSPTHLIKTRGQQVTLRCSSQSGHNTVSWYQQALGQGPQFIFQYYREEENGRGNFPPRFSGLQFPNYSSELNVNALELDDSALYLCASSLGGSGAVEQYFGPGTRLTVT.

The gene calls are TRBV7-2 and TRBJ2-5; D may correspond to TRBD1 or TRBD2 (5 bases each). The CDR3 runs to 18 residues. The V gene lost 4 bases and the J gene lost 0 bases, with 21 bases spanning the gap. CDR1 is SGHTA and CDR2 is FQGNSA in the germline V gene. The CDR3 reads CASSSNSGRQPYQETQYF. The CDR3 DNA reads TGTGCCAGCAGCTCCAATTCGGGGCGACAACCTTACCAAGAGACCCAGTACTTC.

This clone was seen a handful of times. CDR3 bases: TGTGCCTGGAGTGTCGGGAGATACGAGCAGTACTTC. This translates into CAWSVGRYEQYF. The gene calls are TRBV30 and TRBJ2-7; the D gene is possibly TRBD2 (6 bases). This CDR3 is built from 12 residues. The ends were cut back, 0 bases at V and 4 bases at J, with 7 bases in the middle. Germline V gives CDR1 GTSNPN, CDR2 SVGIG (reference sequence).

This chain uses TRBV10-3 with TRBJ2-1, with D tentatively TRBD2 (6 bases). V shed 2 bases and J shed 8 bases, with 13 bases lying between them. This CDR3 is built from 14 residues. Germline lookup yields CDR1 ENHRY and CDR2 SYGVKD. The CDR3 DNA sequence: TGTGCCATCAGTGAGGAGACTAGTACGGATGAGCAGTTCTTC. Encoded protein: CAISEETSTDEQFF.

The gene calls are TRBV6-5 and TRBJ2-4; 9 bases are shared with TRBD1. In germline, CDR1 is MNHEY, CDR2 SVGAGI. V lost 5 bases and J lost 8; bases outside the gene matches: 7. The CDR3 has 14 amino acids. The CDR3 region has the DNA TGTGCCAGCAGTGAACTACAGGGGGCAGACATTCAGTACTTC. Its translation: CASSELQGADIQYF.

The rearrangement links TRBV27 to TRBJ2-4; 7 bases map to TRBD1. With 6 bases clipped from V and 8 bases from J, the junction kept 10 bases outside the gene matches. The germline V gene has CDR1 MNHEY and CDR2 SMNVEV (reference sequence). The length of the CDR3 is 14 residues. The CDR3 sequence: CASRGQTGADIQYF. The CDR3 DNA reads TGTGCCAGCAGAGGGCAAACAGGGGCGGACATTCAGTACTTC.

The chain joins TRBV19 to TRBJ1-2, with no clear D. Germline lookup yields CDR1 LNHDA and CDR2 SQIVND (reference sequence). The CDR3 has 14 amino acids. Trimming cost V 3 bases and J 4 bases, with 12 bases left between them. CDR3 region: CASSIPDGFYGYTF. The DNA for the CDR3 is TGTGCCAGTAGTATCCCCGATGGGTTCTATGGCTACACCTTC.

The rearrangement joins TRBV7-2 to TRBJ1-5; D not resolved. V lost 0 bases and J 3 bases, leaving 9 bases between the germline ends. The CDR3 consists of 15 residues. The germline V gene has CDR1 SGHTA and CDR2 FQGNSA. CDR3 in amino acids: CASSLASQNNQPQHF. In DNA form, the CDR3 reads TGTGCCAGCAGCTTAGCGAGCCAGAACAATCAGCCCCAGCATTTT.

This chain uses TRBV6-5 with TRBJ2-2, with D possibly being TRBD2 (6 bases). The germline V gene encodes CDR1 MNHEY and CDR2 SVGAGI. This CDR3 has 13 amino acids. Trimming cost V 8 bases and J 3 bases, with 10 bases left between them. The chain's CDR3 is CASGASDTGELFF. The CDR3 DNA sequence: TGTGCCAGCGGGGCTAGCGACACCGGGGAGCTGTTTTTT.

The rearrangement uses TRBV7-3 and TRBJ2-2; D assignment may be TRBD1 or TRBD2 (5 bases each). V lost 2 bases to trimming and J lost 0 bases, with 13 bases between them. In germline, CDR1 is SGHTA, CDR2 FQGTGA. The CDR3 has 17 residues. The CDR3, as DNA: TGTGCCAGCAGCTTAGGATCCAAGGGACCGAACACCGGGGAGCTGTTTTTT. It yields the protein CASSLGSKGPNTGELFF.

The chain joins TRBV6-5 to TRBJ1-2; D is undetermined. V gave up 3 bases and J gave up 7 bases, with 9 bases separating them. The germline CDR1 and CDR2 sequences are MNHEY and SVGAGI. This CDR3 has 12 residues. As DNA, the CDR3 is TGTGCCAGCAGTTATAAGGGTGGTGGCTACACCTTC. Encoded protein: CASSYKGGGYTF.

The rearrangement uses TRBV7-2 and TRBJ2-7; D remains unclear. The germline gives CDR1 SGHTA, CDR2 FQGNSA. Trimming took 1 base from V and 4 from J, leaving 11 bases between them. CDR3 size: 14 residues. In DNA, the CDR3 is TGTGCCAGCAGCTTAGAGTCCAGTATTTACGAGCAGTACTTC. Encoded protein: CASSLESSIYEQYF. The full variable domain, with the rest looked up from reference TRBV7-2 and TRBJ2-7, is GAGVSQSPSNKVTEKGKDVELRCDPISGHTALYWYRQSLGQGLEFLIYFQGNSAPDKSGLPSDRFSAERTGGSVSTLTIQRTQQEDSAVYLCASSLESSIYEQYFGPGTRLTVT.

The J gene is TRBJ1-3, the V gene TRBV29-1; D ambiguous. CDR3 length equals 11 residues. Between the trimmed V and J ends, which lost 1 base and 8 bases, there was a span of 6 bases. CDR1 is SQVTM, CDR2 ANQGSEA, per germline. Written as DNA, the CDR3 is TGCAGCGTTGAAGGTGGGGACACCATATATTTT. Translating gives CSVEGGDTIYF.

CDR3 nucleotides: TGTGCCAGCTACCGGGACAGGAATGAAAAACTGTTTTTT. Residues: CASYRDRNEKLFF. The V call is TRBV18, the J call TRBJ1-4; 8 nucleotides line up with TRBD1. V trimming: 7 bases; J trimming: 5 bases; junction bases outside the gene matches: 3. Germline V lookup: CDR1 KGHSH, CDR2 LQKENI. The CDR3 loop spans 13 amino acids.

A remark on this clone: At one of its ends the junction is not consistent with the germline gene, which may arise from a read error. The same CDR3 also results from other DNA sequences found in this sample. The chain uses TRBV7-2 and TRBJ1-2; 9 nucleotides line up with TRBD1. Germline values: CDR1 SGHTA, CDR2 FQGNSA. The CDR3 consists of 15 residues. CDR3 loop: CASRQQGANSYGYTF. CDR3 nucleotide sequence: TGTGCCAGCAGGCAACAGGGGGCTAACTCATATGGTTACACCTTC.

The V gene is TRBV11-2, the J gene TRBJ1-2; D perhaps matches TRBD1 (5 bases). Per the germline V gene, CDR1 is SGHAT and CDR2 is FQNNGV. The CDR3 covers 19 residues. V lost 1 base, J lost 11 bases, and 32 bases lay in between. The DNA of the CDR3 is TGTGCCAGCAGCTTAGTACAGGCCACTCCTAGCTCCCCCGCGATCTTTTACACCTTC. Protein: CASSLVQATPSSPAIFYTF. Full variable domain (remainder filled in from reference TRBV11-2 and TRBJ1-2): EAGVAQSPRYKIIEKRQSVAFWCNPISGHATLYWYQQILGQGPKLLIQFQNNGVVDDSQLPKDRFSAERLKGVDSTLKIQPAKLEDSAVYLCASSLVQATPSSPAIFYTFGSGTRLTVV.